This T cell receptor (beta chain) derives from a study of shared clonotypes between healthy human individuals (dated by TCRdb to the early 2020s). About the study as a whole: Three men and a couple of women, aged 18 to 49 years, made up the cohort. To estimate repertoire size and how much clonotype sharing occurs between individuals, the study deeply sequenced the blood TCR repertoires of a handful of healthy adults. Per donor, three plates each were used for CD4 naive and CD4 memory, two for CD8 naive, and one for CD8 memory. To increase sequencing depth and limit assay-specific biases, TCR repertoire library preparation and sequencing were carried out by different laboratories using diverse techniques. Between about 0.85 and 9.5 billion PBMCs per donor were obtained by leukapheresis.

A remark on this clone: The target of this receptor is not known. No base-level quality is on record; no much larger clone is a single base apart.

Broad study findings and their caveats: Sampling was limited to blood, and TCR repertoires in tissue likely differ from TCR repertoires in blood. Roughly 5.2% of naive CD4, 3.5% of naive CD8, around 2.3% of memory CD4, and 0.4% of memory CD8 clonotypes were shared across several donors. Higher generation probabilities were observed for clonotypes shared by all four sorted-subset donors than for non-shared clonotypes. Because the study included a small number of donors, the genetic and exposure-history diversity represented was limited. Larger estimated clonotype richness was generally found for naive subsets than for memory subsets. Pairwise subsampling indicated that sequencing depth was expected to affect the degree of clonotype sharing among donors. Incomplete sequencing was indicated by rarefaction of sorted-subset datasets, despite the large sequencing depth.

Donors were healthy HIV-negative adults with no recently reported acute infections or vaccinations. Every donor was a Caucasian adult living in Nashville, Tennessee, USA. Magnetic negative selection was used to enrich CD4+ T cells, after which naive cells were positively selected on CD45RA and the negative fraction became the memory subset. Blood was collected by leukapheresis, and PBMCs were isolated by Ficoll-Histopaque density gradient centrifugation and then cryopreserved in liquid nitrogen vapor phase. Analytical flow cytometry was used to check the purity and quantity of each magnetically sorted T cell population. Genomic DNA was isolated from every sorted fraction and measured by UV absorbance on a Nanodrop 2000c. The CDR3 starts with the cysteine, ends with the phenylalanine, and has 18 residues. CDR3 DNA only is kept here, 54 bases in frame from base 1. CDR1 and CDR2 are drawn from the germline V gene: MNHNS, SASEGT. From V the trimming removes 4 bases and from J it removes 1 base, while the gene matches leave 13 bases of the junction unaccounted for.

TCR CDR3 regions were amplified from genomic DNA by multiplex PCR using the deep immunoSEQ assay. Genomic DNA extracted from each cell subset was distributed evenly over all wells of several immunoSEQ 96-well plates, and each plate served as one replicate. Each replicate PCR for sorted subsets received about 210 ng genomic DNA, equal to tens of thousands of T cell genomes. The purified libraries were quantified using a Qubit 3.0 fluorometer, sized with a Bioanalyzer 2100, and then quantified again using the KAPA Library Quantification kit. Every immunoSEQ 96-well plate was sequenced on a separate single-read 150-cycle Illumina NextSeq 550 flow cell. The study's processing was this. Because the immunoSEQ output held only junctional sequences and lacked quality scores, the filtering could not match the filtering applied to full-length reads. To assign V/J genes and CDR3, sequences were annotated using PyIR, a Python wrapper for IgBLAST v1.9, with IMGT germline references. Reads with weak V/J assignments (E-value above 1e-6), missing CDR3, stop codons, out-of-frame junctions, or ambiguous translated residues were removed. V3J clonotypes were defined as sequences sharing the same inferred V gene, J gene, and CDR3 amino acid sequence. To compute the percentage overlap between repertoires, the number of shared unique clonotypes was divided by the size of the smaller repertoire. Repertoire richness was assessed with RTK rarefaction, the Chao1 estimator, and Recon v2.1 estimates of unobserved clonotypes. OLGA was used to compute generation probabilities for all TCRbeta clonotypes that the gDNA method yielded from four donors. This is the immuneACCESS table as TCRdb keeps it, with only in-frame sequences that have V and J called. A part of the clones is gone; compared with another copy, unresolved V genes explain less than half, and the rest is unexplained. V, J and clone size are those of that table, while D and trimming were read from the DNA. Counted in this sample were about 770,000 clones; 55% to 75% of them appeared once. The ten largest make up more than 1.5% of the sample.

The specimen was memory CD4+ T cells sorted from blood. Interpreted using the paper, the cell subset or site label stands for: CD45RA-negative fraction. The origin of this receptor is a woman aged 25 to 45 in good health. The chain is encoded by TRBV6-1 joined to TRBJ1-5, and 7 junction bases match TRBD1. The nucleotide sequence is TGTGCCAGCAGTGCCGGGACAGTGAGTGGAGCGAGCAATCAGCCCCAGCATTTT. The translation is CASSAGTVSGASNQPQHF.